This passage covers 27 T cell receptor beta chains from one sample sequenced in a study of cytomegalovirus exposure and HLA in healthy donors. The PCR made use of 60 Vbeta and 13 Jbeta primers. Clones were read by immunoSEQ multiplex PCR, and TCRdb kept only the in-frame ones, dropping some. In the table there are about 110,000 clones, 75% of which are singletons. The sequenced sample consisted of PBMCs. Receptors originate from a male donor in good health and CMV-seropositive.

In the case of this clone: A read error may produce the germline difference seen at one junction end. The chain carries TRBV30 and TRBJ2-5; TRBD1 aligns across 7 bases. The CDR3 loop spans 16 amino acids. CDR1 is GTSNPN and CDR2 is SVGIG in the germline V gene (reference sequence). CDR3 sequence: CAWREGGFRLVETRYF. The DNA for the CDR3 is TGTGCCTGGAGGGAAGGGGGCTTTAGGTTGGTGGAGACCCGGTACTTC.

This sequence joins TRBV11-2 and TRBJ2-1; the D gene is possibly TRBD1 (6 bases). Germline CDR1 is SGHAT and CDR2 is FQNNGV. The ends were cut back, 6 bases at V and 5 bases at J, with 14 bases in the middle. This CDR3 has 14 residues. CDR3 protein: CASSRGGFDNEQFF. The CDR3 DNA reads as TGTGCCAGCAGTCGAGGGGGTTTCGACAATGAGCAGTTCTTC.

This chain joins TRBV4-3 and TRBJ1-4, with 7 positions matching TRBD1. J was trimmed by 8 bases and V by 0 bases; bases with no gene match: 6. The CDR3 length is 15 residues. Germline V gene sequence: CDR1 LGHNA, CDR2 YSLEER. CDR3 nucleotide sequence: TGCGCCAGCAGCCAAGATCGAGGGGGCTACGAAAAACTGTTTTTT. Protein sequence: CASSQDRGGYEKLFF.

J is TRBJ2-7 and V is TRBV6-6, with D hard to call. Germline CDR1 and CDR2: MNHNY and SVGAGI (reference sequence). Trimming cost V 0 bases and J 3 bases, with 9 bases left between them. CDR3 size: 14 residues. CDR3 nucleotide sequence: TGTGCCAGCAGTTACTCTGGGCCTCACTACGAGCAGTACTTC. Translating it yields CASSYSGPHYEQYF.

This clone was seen only a few times. V usage is TRBV19 and J usage is TRBJ2-2, with D maybe TRBD2 (5 bases). Germline assignment: CDR1 LNHDA and CDR2 SQIVND (reference sequence). The CDR3 is 13 residues long. Trimming removed 1 base from V and 5 bases from J, with 5 bases in between. The CDR3 sequence: CASSIAGTGELFF. CDR3 nucleotides: TGTGCCAGTAGTATAGCGGGAACCGGGGAGCTGTTTTTT. Based on the CDR3 plus reference TRBV19 and TRBJ2-2, the full variable domain is DGGITQSPKYLFRKEGQNVTLSCEQNLNHDAMYWYRQDPGQGLRLIYYSQIVNDFQKGDIAEGYSVSREKKESFPLTVTSAQKNPTAFYLCASSIAGTGELFFGEGSRLTVL.

The chain employs TRBV7-9 and TRBJ1-5; 7 bases are a match to TRBD1. The V gene end was trimmed by 1 base and the J gene end by 0 bases; junction bases not matched to a gene: 3. The CDR3 spans 16 residues. Looked up from germline, CDR1 is SEHNR and CDR2 is FQNEAQ (reference sequence). In DNA form, the CDR3 reads TGTGCCAGCAGCTTAGGGGACAGTAATAGCAATCAGCCCCAGCATTTT. This codes for CASSLGDSNSNQPQHF.

The CDR3 protein is CASSLGLAGAPLREQYF. DNA of the CDR3: TGCGCCAGCAGCTTGGGACTAGCGGGGGCCCCCCTACGCGAGCAGTACTTC. V gene TRBV5-1 combines with J gene TRBJ2-7; 12 bases map to TRBD2. V lost 0 bases and J lost 6; bases outside the gene matches: 10. Germline-derived CDR1 and CDR2 are SGHRS and YFSETQ. The CDR3 is made up of 17 amino acids.

The chain uses TRBV5-6 and TRBJ2-3; D might be TRBD1 (6 bases). The V gene lost 4 bases and the J gene lost 3 bases, with 12 bases spanning the gap. This CDR3 comprises 14 residues. Germline V gene data show CDR1 as SGHDT and CDR2 as YYEEEE. Here the CDR3 DNA reads TGTGCCAGCAGCCCTCTAGGACAGACAGATACGCAGTATTTT. As protein: CASSPLGQTDTQYF. Using reference TRBV5-6 and TRBJ2-3 for the parts outside the CDR3, the full variable domain is DAGVTQSPTHLIKTRGQQVTLRCSPKSGHDTVSWYQQALGQGPQFIFQYYEEEERQRGNFPDRFSGHQFPNYSSELNVNALLLGDSALYLCASSPLGQTDTQYFGPGTRLTVL.

The chain uses TRBV28 and TRBJ1-4; 9 bases match TRBD1. Losses at the gene ends were 7 bases for V and 3 bases for J; bases not matched to a gene: 6. The CDR3 spans 15 residues. Germline CDR1 MDHEN, CDR2 SYDVKM. The CDR3 sequence: CASKQGAFANEKLFF. Written as DNA, the CDR3 is TGTGCCAGCAAACAGGGGGCGTTCGCTAATGAAAAACTGTTTTTT.

The genes are TRBV7-2 and TRBJ2-5, with 10 bases that match TRBD2. This CDR3 is 16 amino acids long. After removal of 4 bases from V and 4 bases from J, the junction contained 9 bases not matched to a gene. Looked up from germline, CDR1 is SGHTA and CDR2 is FQGNSA. CDR3 protein: CASSSAPPSGGETQYF. CDR3 DNA: TGTGCCAGCAGCTCGGCTCCCCCTAGCGGGGGAGAGACCCAGTACTTC.

The chain has TRBV9 and TRBJ1-1; TRBD1 matches 9 bases. This CDR3 comprises 15 residues. CDR1 SGDLS and CDR2 YYNGEE come from the germline V gene. V was clipped by 4 bases and J by 3 bases; unmatched bases: 7. Here the CDR3 DNA reads TGTGCCAGCAGCCCCTGGACAGGGGCGGACACTGAAGCTTTCTTT. Amino acid sequence: CASSPWTGADTEAFF. Based on the CDR3 plus reference TRBV9 and TRBJ1-1, the full variable domain is DSGVTQTPKHLITATGQRVTLRCSPRSGDLSVYWYQQSLDQGLQFLIQYYNGEERAKGNILERFSAQQFPDLHSELNLSSLELGDSALYFCASSPWTGADTEAFFGQGTRLTVV.

The chain recombines TRBV30 with TRBJ2-7, with 7 bases lining up with TRBD2. Germline V gene lookup returns CDR1 GTSNPN and CDR2 SVGIG (reference sequence). CDR3 length: 14 amino acids. The ends lost 3 bases at V and 2 bases at J; junction bases unmatched: 7. The DNA for the CDR3 is TGTGCCTGGAGGAAGCGGGACTCCCCCTACGAGCAGTACTTC. It translates to CAWRKRDSPYEQYF. The full variable domain, rest sourced from reference TRBV30 and TRBJ2-7, is SQTIHQWPATLVQPVGSPLSLECTVEGTSNPNLYWYRQAAGRGLQLLFYSVGIGQISSEVPQNLSASRPQDRQFILSSKKLLLSDSGFYLCAWRKRDSPYEQYFGPGTRLTVT.

The chain carries TRBV4-2 and TRBJ2-7; 7 nucleotides match TRBD2. After removal of 3 bases from V and 0 bases from J, the junction contained 8 bases not matched to a gene. This CDR3 has 16 residues. The germline V gene has CDR1 LGHNA and CDR2 YNFKEQ. The CDR3 protein is CASSHLGEGGSYEQYF. For the CDR3, the DNA is TGTGCCAGCAGCCACCTCGGGGAGGGCGGCTCCTACGAGCAGTACTTC.

This clone was seen a handful of times. The chain links TRBV18 to TRBJ1-1; D remains ambiguous. Looked up from germline, CDR1 is KGHSH and CDR2 is LQKENI. The CDR3 runs 13 residues. V was cut by 6 bases and J by 0 bases, with 8 bases left in between. CDR3 region: CASSEAMNTEAFF. CDR3 DNA sequence: TGTGCCAGCTCGGAGGCAATGAACACTGAAGCTTTCTTT. The entire variable domain, with the rest obtained from reference TRBV18 and TRBJ1-1, is as follows: NAGVMQNPRHLVRRRGQEARLRCSPMKGHSHVYWYRQLPEEGLKFMVYLQKENIIDESGMPKERFSAEFPKEGPSILRIQQVVRGDSAAYFCASSEAMNTEAFFGQGTRLTVV.

V and J are TRBV19 and TRBJ1-1; 8 nucleotides agree with TRBD1. Germline CDR1 reads LNHDA; CDR2 reads SQIVND (reference sequence). The junction had 4 bases not matched to a gene; V was cut back by 9 bases and J by 1 base. The CDR3 runs to 13 residues. CDR3 amino acids: CASLDRANTEAFF. For the CDR3, the DNA is TGTGCCAGCCTGGACAGGGCGAACACTGAAGCTTTCTTT. The full variable domain, its missing parts supplied by reference TRBV19 and TRBJ1-1, is DGGITQSPKYLFRKEGQNVTLSCEQNLNHDAMYWYRQDPGQGLRLIYYSQIVNDFQKGDIAEGYSVSREKKESFPLTVTSAQKNPTAFYLCASLDRANTEAFFGQGTRLTVV.

The J gene is TRBJ1-5, the V gene TRBV10-3; D is uncertain. Trimming took off 2 bases at V and 2 bases at J, with 7 bases between the two ends. Germline CDR1 ENHRY, CDR2 SYGVKD. The CDR3 spans 14 residues. Here the CDR3 reads CAISERGGNQPQHF. CDR3 in DNA: TGTGCCATCAGTGAGAGAGGAGGCAATCAGCCCCAGCATTTT.

On this clone: Relative to the germline gene, one junction end is altered; a read error may explain this. V is TRBV4-3 and J is TRBJ1-2, with a possible D match to TRBD1 (5 bases). Germline CDR1 and CDR2: LGHNA and YSLEER. This CDR3 is built from 15 residues. This CDR3 is CASSQDRGEGYGYPF. The CDR3, as DNA: TGCGCCAGCAGCCAAGATCGGGGGGAGGGCTATGGCTACCCCTTC.

In its sample, this clone was seen once. J is TRBJ2-7 and V is TRBV15; 7 nucleotides align to TRBD1. There are 15 residues in the CDR3. Germline V lookup: CDR1 LNHNV, CDR2 YYDKDF (reference sequence). J gave up 4 bases and V 1 base, and 7 bases lay outside the gene matches. CDR3 sequence (DNA): TGTGCCACCAGCAGAGTTACAGGGGAAATGTACGAGCAGTACTTC. Translating it yields CATSRVTGEMYEQYF.

The gene calls are TRBV27 and TRBJ1-1, with D possibly matching TRBD1 (5 bases). CDR1 is MNHEY, CDR2 SMNVEV, per germline (reference sequence). Trimming removed 3 bases from V and 1 base from J, with 12 bases in between. The CDR3 spans 15 residues. As DNA, the CDR3 is TGTGCCAGCAGTTTGACCTGGGGGGGGAACACTGAAGCTTTCTTT. Amino acids: CASSLTWGGNTEAFF.

V gene TRBV7-2 combines with J gene TRBJ1-4; D not certain. Trimming removed 6 bases from V and 13 bases from J, with 18 bases in between. This CDR3 contains 13 residues. The V gene's germline CDR1 is SGHTA and CDR2 FQGNSA. This CDR3 is CASRRALGSGLFF. The DNA for the CDR3 is TGTGCCAGCAGGCGGGCCCTAGGGTCCGGACTGTTTTTT. The full variable domain, in which reference TRBV7-2 and TRBJ1-4 provide the parts outside the CDR3, is GAGVSQSPSNKVTEKGKDVELRCDPISGHTALYWYRQSLGQGLEFLIYFQGNSAPDKSGLPSDRFSAERTGGSVSTLTIQRTQQEDSAVYLCASRRALGSGLFFGSGTQLSVL.

This clone was seen only a few times. The genes are TRBV5-8 and TRBJ2-1; D is possibly TRBD1 (5 bases). CDR3 length: 18 residues. V was cut by 1 base and J by 4 bases, with 21 bases left in between. CDR1 is SGHTS and CDR2 is YDEGEE in the germline V gene. CDR3 loop: CASSLPLGRGLLYNEQFF. DNA of the CDR3: TGTGCCAGCAGCTTGCCTCTCGGTAGGGGCCTGTTATACAATGAGCAGTTCTTC.

The rearrangement uses TRBV7-9 and TRBJ2-1; 7 positions agree with TRBD1. There are 12 residues in the CDR3. Germline V gene sequence: CDR1 SEHNR, CDR2 FQNEAQ (reference sequence). Losses at the gene ends were 5 bases for V and 6 bases for J; bases not matched to a gene: 1. The CDR3 sequence: CASSAGGNEQFF. CDR3 bases: TGTGCCAGCAGCGCAGGGGGCAATGAGCAGTTCTTC.

The V gene is TRBV7-6, the J gene TRBJ2-3; TRBD2 matches at 9 bases. Germline V lookup: CDR1 SGHVS, CDR2 FNYEAQ. Unmatched junction bases numbered 9, after V lost 6 bases and J lost 2 bases. This CDR3 comprises 16 residues. CDR3 DNA sequence: TGTGCCAGCAGGATGACTAGCGGAGTCCCCACAGATACGCAGTATTTT. Translating gives CASRMTSGVPTDTQYF.

The gene calls are TRBV14 and TRBJ2-1, with 14 bases aligning to TRBD2. Germline CDR1 and CDR2: SGHDN and FVKESK. The CDR3 totals 15 residues. Trimming removed 3 bases from V and 6 bases from J; junction bases left unmatched: 1. CDR3 nucleotides: TGTGCCAGCAGCCAGGGGACTAGCGGGGGCAATGAGCAGTTCTTC. Amino acid sequence: CASSQGTSGGNEQFF. The whole variable domain, remainder taken from reference TRBV14 and TRBJ2-1, is EAGVTQFPSHSVIEKGQTVTLRCDPISGHDNLYWYRRVMGKEIKFLLHFVKESKQDESGMPNNRFLAERTGGTYSTLKVQPAELEDSGVYFCASSQGTSGGNEQFFGPGTRLTVL.

As to this clone: One end of the junction fails to match germline, which may point to a read error. The chain joins TRBV29-1 to TRBJ1-5; 9 bases match TRBD1. The length of the CDR3 is 14 residues. Germline CDR1 SQVTM, CDR2 ANQGSEA. The CDR3 loop is CSPSPGTGHQPQNF. The DNA of the CDR3 is TGCAGCCCCTCCCCGGGGACAGGGCATCAGCCCCAGAATTTT. The full variable domain, rest sourced from reference TRBV29-1 and TRBJ1-5, is SAVISQKPSRDICQRGTSLTIQCQVDSQVTMMFWYRQQPGQSLTLIATANQGSEATYESGFVIDKFPISRPNLTFSTLTVSNMSPEDSSIYLCSPSPGTGHQPQNFGDGTRLSIL.

This chain connects TRBV6-5 to TRBJ2-5; 8 nucleotides line up with TRBD2. CDR1 is MNHEY and CDR2 is SVGAGI in the germline V gene. The CDR3 length is 15 residues. V lost 3 bases, J lost 5 bases, and 8 bases stayed unmatched. For the CDR3, the DNA is TGTGCCAGCAGTTATGGCCGCCGGGGGGGGGAGACCCAGTACTTC. Protein product: CASSYGRRGGETQYF.

The table lists this clone with a few counts. The CDR3 region is CASSTGQGMGETQYF. DNA of the CDR3: TGTGCCAGCAGCACAGGACAGGGTATGGGGGAGACCCAGTACTTC. The V gene is TRBV7-9, the J gene TRBJ2-5; 8 bases align to TRBD1. The CDR3 has 15 amino acids. J lost 5 bases, V lost 5 bases, and 10 bases had no gene match. Germline values: CDR1 SEHNR, CDR2 FQNEAQ (reference sequence).